Listed below are T cell receptor beta chains from one sample, sequenced in a study of blood T cells in healthy people across ages. TCRdb itself ran the 5' RACE reads through MiXCR, one entry per CDR3 protein. Of roughly 2 million distinct CDR3 sequences listed, about 49% are singletons. The sequencing input was blood. All receptors derive from a woman aged 40 to 49 in good health. CDR3s include the opening cysteine and the closing phenylalanine or tryptophan. Fields, in order: J gene, D gene, V gene, CDR3 protein. D genes are given only for firm matches.

TRBJ1-2 | NA | TRBV19 | CASSIPRRDNNYGYTF
TRBJ2-1 | TRBD2 | TRBV29-1 | CSVEEPLAGHYNEQFF
TRBJ2-1 | TRBD2 | TRBV9 | CASSVALAVNEQFF
TRBJ2-1 | NA | TRBV5-1 | CASSPRASGVGNEQFF
TRBJ1-2 | TRBD1 | TRBV25-1 | CTSSDPGQGNYGYTF
TRBJ2-5 | NA | TRBV29-1 | CSVDGSQETQYF
TRBJ1-2 | NA | TRBV29-1 | CSAGRPGSNYGYTF
TRBJ1-6 | TRBD1 | TRBV28 | CASSSRDSTWSVLHF
TRBJ1-1 | NA | TRBV12-5 | CASGVGGNTEAFF
TRBJ2-1 | TRBD2 | TRBV29-1 | CSVEDREGRANEQFF
TRBJ2-5 | TRBD1 | TRBV7-2 | CASSSPDRGETQYF
TRBJ2-1 | NA | TRBV28 | CASSPAGSSYNEQFF
TRBJ2-1 | TRBD2 | TRBV29-1 | CSVVAGSYNEQFF
TRBJ1-2 | NA | TRBV5-6 | CASSDISDNHGYTF
TRBJ2-3 | TRBD2 | TRBV4-2 | CASSQEGGVVAGRDTQYF
TRBJ2-5 | NA | TRBV9 | CASSAPGHGSTQYF
TRBJ2-3 | TRBD2 | TRBV20-1 | CSASLRGGTDTQYF
TRBJ2-1 | TRBD2 | TRBV20-1 | CSATSPGGSSYNEQFF